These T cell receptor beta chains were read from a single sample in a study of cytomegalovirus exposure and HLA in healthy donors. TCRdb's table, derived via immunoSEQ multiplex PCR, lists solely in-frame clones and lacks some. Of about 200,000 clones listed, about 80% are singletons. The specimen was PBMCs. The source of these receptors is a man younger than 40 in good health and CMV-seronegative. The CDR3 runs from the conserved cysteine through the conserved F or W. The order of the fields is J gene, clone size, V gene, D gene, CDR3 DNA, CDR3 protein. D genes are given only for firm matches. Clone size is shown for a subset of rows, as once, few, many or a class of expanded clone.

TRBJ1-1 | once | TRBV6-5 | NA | TGTGCCAGCAGTTACGTGGGGCTGAACACTGAAGCTTTCTTT | CASSYVGLNTEAFF
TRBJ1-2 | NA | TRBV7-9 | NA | TGTGCCAGCAGCTTAGCGGCAGGGTCTTTGTATGGCTACACCTTC | CASSLAAGSLYGYTF
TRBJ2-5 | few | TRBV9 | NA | TGTGCCAGCAGCGTAGGCCTAGGCCGGGATCAAGAGACCCAGTACTTC | CASSVGLGRDQETQYF
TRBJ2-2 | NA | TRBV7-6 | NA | TGTGCCAGCAGCTCGCCTAAACCGGGACTTCCGAACACCGGGGAGCTGTTTTTT | CASSSPKPGLPNTGELFF
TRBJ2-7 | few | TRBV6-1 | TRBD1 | TGTGCCAGCAGTGAGGGACAGGGTAGCGCCTACGAGCAGTACTTC | CASSEGQGSAYEQYF
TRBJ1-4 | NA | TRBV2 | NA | TGTGCCAGCAGTGAATCGGGGAGGAATGAAAAACTGTTTTTT | CASSESGRNEKLFF
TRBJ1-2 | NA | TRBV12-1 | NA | TGTGCCAGCAGCTTTGTGACAGGAGGGGACAGGGGGCACAACTATGGCTACACCTTC | CASSFVTGGDRGHNYGYTF
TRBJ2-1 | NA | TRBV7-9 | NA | TGTGCCAGCAGCCCCCGGGAAGGCGGGCCCTCCTACAATGAGCAGTTCTTC | CASSPREGGPSYNEQFF
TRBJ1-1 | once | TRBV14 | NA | TGTGCCAGCAGCCAAGCCGGTGGGGGGAAGACTGAAGCTTTCTTT | CASSQAGGGKTEAFF
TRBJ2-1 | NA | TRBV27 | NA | TGTGCCAGCAGCCTGCACAGGGTAGGGGACAATGAGCAGTTCTTC | CASSLHRVGDNEQFF
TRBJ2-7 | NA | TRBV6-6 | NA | TGTGCCAGCAGTTCGGGGTTCGACGAGCAGTACTTC | CASSSGFDEQYF
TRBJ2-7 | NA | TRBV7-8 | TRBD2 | TGTGCCAGCACCTTTCAACCGGGACTAGCTTCCTACGAGCAGTACTTC | CASTFQPGLASYEQYF
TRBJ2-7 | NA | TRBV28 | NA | TGTGCCAGCAGTTTATGGGGCGGGGACAGCTCCTACGAGCAGTACTTC | CASSLWGGDSSYEQYF
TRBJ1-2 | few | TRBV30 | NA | TGTGCCTGGAGAAGGGACACCTATGGCTACACCTTC | CAWRRDTYGYTF
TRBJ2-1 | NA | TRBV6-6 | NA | TGTGCCAGCAGTTTAGCGGAGAGCTCCTACAATGAGCAGTTCTTC | CASSLAESSYNEQFF
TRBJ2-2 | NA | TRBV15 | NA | TGTGCCACCAGCAGAGATCTGGACTTCACCGGGGAGCTGTTTTTT | CATSRDLDFTGELFF
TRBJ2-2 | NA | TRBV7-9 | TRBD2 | TGTGCCAGCAGCTCCGGGACTAGCGGGAGATCGTTCGGGGAGCTGTTTTTT | CASSSGTSGRSFGELFF
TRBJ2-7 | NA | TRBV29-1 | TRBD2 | TGCAGCGTGATCAGGGGACTAGCGGGAGCTTACGAGCAGTACTTC | CSVIRGLAGAYEQYF
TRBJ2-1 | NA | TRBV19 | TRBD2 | TGTGCCAGTAGTTCCGGGACTAGTGATCTCCGTGAGCAGTTCTTC | CASSSGTSDLREQFF
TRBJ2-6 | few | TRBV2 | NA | TGTGCCAGCAATGAAAGGGGGTTTGGGGCCAACGTCCTGACTTTC | CASNERGFGANVLTF
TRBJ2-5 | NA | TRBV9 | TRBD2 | TGTGCCAGCGCGGGTAGCGGGAGTCCCCGAGAGACCCAGTACTTC | CASAGSGSPRETQYF
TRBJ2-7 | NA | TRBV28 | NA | TGTGCCAGCAGTTCCGGTGGGCAGAGTCGCTACGAGCAGTACTTC | CASSSGGQSRYEQYF
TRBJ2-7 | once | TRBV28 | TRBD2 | TGTGCCAGCAGTCCCCTAGGGGCGGGAGGCCCCTACGAGCAGTACTTC | CASSPLGAGGPYEQYF
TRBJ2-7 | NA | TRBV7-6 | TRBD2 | TGTGCCAGCAGCTCCGTGGGGGGAGGGTTTTACGAGCAGTACTTC | CASSSVGGGFYEQYF
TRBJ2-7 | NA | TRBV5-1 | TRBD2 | TGCGCCAGCAGCTGGGGGGGGGAGGGCTCCGAGCAGTACTTC | CASSWGGEGSEQYF
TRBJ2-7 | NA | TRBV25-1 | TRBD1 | TGTGCCAGCAGTGAATCGGACAGGGGATACGAGCAGTACTTC | CASSESDRGYEQYF
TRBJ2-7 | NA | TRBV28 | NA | TGTGCCAGCAGTTTCAGGTCTACCCTAACCTCCTACGAGCAGTACTTC | CASSFRSTLTSYEQYF
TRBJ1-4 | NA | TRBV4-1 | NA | TGCGCCAGCAGCCAAGATCGCGAGGGGGGGGAAAAACTGTTTTTT | CASSQDREGGEKLFF
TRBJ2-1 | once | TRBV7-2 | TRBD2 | TGTGCCAGCAGCACACGGACTAGCGGGAATAATGAGCAGTTCTTC | CASSTRTSGNNEQFF
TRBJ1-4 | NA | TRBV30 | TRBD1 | TGTGCCTGGAGTGTTGGACAGGGGGAGGAAAAACTGTTTTTT | CAWSVGQGEEKLFF
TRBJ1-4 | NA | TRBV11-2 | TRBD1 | TGTGCCAGCAGCTCGCTGACAGGGGGGGAAAAACTGTTTTTT | CASSSLTGGEKLFF
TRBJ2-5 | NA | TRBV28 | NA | TGTGCCAGCAGTTTTCGGGAGTCGACGGAGACCCAGTACTTC | CASSFRESTETQYF
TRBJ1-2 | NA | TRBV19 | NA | TGTGCCAGTAGAGCTTCCATATCGTCGATTGGCTACACCTTC | CASRASISSIGYTF
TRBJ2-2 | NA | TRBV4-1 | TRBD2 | TGCGCCAGCAGCCCTACGACTAGCGGGTGGAGTGGGGAGCTGTTTTTT | CASSPTTSGWSGELFF
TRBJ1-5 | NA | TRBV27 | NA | TGTGCCAGCAGTTCTATACCCTGGAGGGGTAATCAGCCCCAGCATTTT | CASSSIPWRGNQPQHF
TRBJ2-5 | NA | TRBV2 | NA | TGTGCCAGTACTGAAAGAGAGGGAGAGACCCAGTACTTC | CASTEREGETQYF
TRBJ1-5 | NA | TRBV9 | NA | TGTGCCAGCAGCGTAGTCGCAGAGGGTCAGCCCCAGCATTTT | CASSVVAEGQPQHF